The following is a T cell receptor beta chain sequence with its context. This sample's RNA came from whole unsorted tissue. The data originate from a study of tumor and adjacent non-tumor tissue in lung cancer. Study-wide background: The patients, 10 to 11 men and roughly 5 women, were roughly 30 to 80 with stage I to III disease.

Germline V CDR1 and CDR2: SGHNT, YENEEA. This CDR3 is 12 amino acids long. A modified ARM-PCR protocol with three rounds of nested PCR amplified TCRbeta. Each CDR3 protein is one row after TCRdb ran MiXCR on the multiplex PCR reads. The sample records under 150,000 distinct CDR3 sequences, 66% being singletons. The V gene is TRBV11-3, the J gene TRBJ2-5, with D unclear. This TCR came from a man aged 60-69 years with small cell lung cancer. The sample taken for sequencing was lung tumor tissue. CDR3 sequence: CDSSRSAGTQYF. DNA for the CDR3: TGTGACAGTAGCCGCTCCGCAGGGACCCAGTACTTC.